This T cell receptor (beta chain) is from a study of human T cells and chemical hapten exposure. Time point: patch test 2, 6 weeks after DPC sensitization. Regarding treatment: therapeutic diphenylcyclopropenone sensitization with weekly scalp DPC. Blood was collected ahead of every patch test applied. TCRdb fed the RACE reads into MiXCR, producing one record per CDR3 protein. Among some 84,000 distinct CDR3 sequences, roughly 10% were seen once, and the ten largest hold approximately 4.7%. This clonotype was recorded at least ten times. The source material was whole blood, sampled in connection with sensitization to the hapten diphenylcyclopropenone (DPC). This receptor was identified in a woman in her forties or fifties with alopecia areata. Some clones in this sample may be carry-over from other donors' samples.

CDR3 nucleotides: TGCAGTGCTGGTAGAGGTGGGGCTGGGGCCAACGTCCTGACTTTC. Encoded protein: CSAGRGGAGANVLTF. This chain links TRBV20-1 with TRBJ2-6; D is ambiguous. There are 15 residues in the CDR3. CDR1 is DFQATT, CDR2 SNEGSKA, per germline (reference sequence). Trimming pared 5 bases from V and 2 bases from J, leaving 13 bases between.